The clone carrying this T cell receptor (beta chain) has just a few counts. The antigen is unknown. The data derive from a study of radiotherapy plus CTLA-4 blockade in lung cancer. TCRdb's table, derived via immunoSEQ multiplex PCR, lists solely in-frame clones and lacks some. The table records 20,000 to 30,000 clones, 77% of them present only once. Germline V gene data show CDR1 as SGHAT and CDR2 as FQNNGV. The CDR3 sequence is 16 residues long. V lost 4 bases to trimming and J lost 4 bases; unmatched junction nucleotides: 8. Study-wide results and limits: Once radiotherapy plus ipilimumab had been given, TCR clones derived from tumor expanded in blood. Interferon-beta and early blood T cell clone dynamics reportedly predicted response best.

This TCR was recovered from a human donor with non-small cell lung cancer that progressed on radiotherapy plus ipilimumab. The chain combines TRBV11-2 with TRBJ2-1; 9 bases match TRBD2. Material: peripheral blood, obtained from a patient treated with radiotherapy plus ipilimumab. This CDR3 is CASSSLRGRVYNEQFF. The CDR3 DNA is TGTGCCAGCAGCTCCCTTCGCGGGAGGGTATACAATGAGCAGTTCTTC.